This T cell receptor (beta chain) was identified in a study of blood T cells in healthy people across ages. Regarding the study as a whole: With donor CMV status unknown, expanded clonotype changes were possibly confounded.

Primed by a sample-barcoded 5' primer and a J-beta primer mix, a second PCR proceeded for about 6 to 12 cycles. MiXCR was run by TCRdb on the 5' RACE reads, yielding one entry per CDR3 protein. The sample contains about 570,000 distinct CDR3 sequences, about 25% of which appear only once. Germline V CDR1 and CDR2: MNHEY, SVGEGT. This CDR3 region has 13 residues. Between the trimmed V and J ends, which lost 2 bases and 9 bases, there was a span of 11 bases. This clonotype was counted between two and nine times. The antigen is unknown. The sample consisted of blood. This sequence was found in a woman between 70 and 85 years old in good health. The genes are TRBV6-2 or TRBV6-3 and TRBJ2-1, with no clear D. The CDR3 sequence is CASSYVSVGEQFF. The CDR3 DNA reads as TGTGCCAGCAGTTACGTGTCGGTCGGTGAGCAGTTCTTC.